The 12 T cell receptor beta chains in this list originate from one sample, sequenced in a study of OX40 agonist ivuxolimab in advanced cancers. TCRdb's table, derived via immunoSEQ multiplex PCR, lists solely in-frame clones and lacks some. This table has tens of thousands of clones, about 89% appearing once. The starting material was CD4+ or CD8+ T cells sorted from blood, obtained in a trial of the OX40 agonist ivuxolimab. Every receptor here comes from an adult with an advanced solid tumor such as melanoma, head and neck, liver or kidney cancer.

The V call is TRBV7-2, the J call TRBJ1-3; no firm D call. Germline values: CDR1 SGHTA, CDR2 FQGNSA. V was shortened by 5 bases and J by 1 base, with 18 bases between the two germline ends. CDR3 length: 17 amino acids. In nucleotides, the CDR3 is TGTGCCAGCAGCCTTTATATCCCTCCGGGTTCTGGAAACACCATATATTTT. Amino acid sequence: CASSLYIPPGSGNTIYF. The variable domain in full, with the rest retrieved from reference TRBV7-2 and TRBJ1-3, is GAGVSQSPSNKVTEKGKDVELRCDPISGHTALYWYRQSLGQGLEFLIYFQGNSAPDKSGLPSDRFSAERTGGSVSTLTIQRTQQEDSAVYLCASSLYIPPGSGNTIYFGEGSWLTVV.

This clone was detected only a few times. This chain joins TRBV6-6 and TRBJ1-6, with TRBD1 identical over 9 bases. After removal of 4 bases from V and 10 bases from J, the junction contained 2 bases not matched to a gene. The CDR3 totals 13 residues. The V gene's germline CDR1 is MNHNY and CDR2 SVGAGI (reference sequence). The CDR3 loop is CASSWTGDSPLHF. CDR3 sequence (DNA): TGTGCCAGCAGTTGGACAGGGGACTCACCCCTCCACTTT.

V gene TRBV9 combines with J gene TRBJ2-1, with D unclear. Germline V gene sequence: CDR1 SGDLS, CDR2 YYNGEE. The CDR3 consists of 14 residues. V was trimmed by 2 bases and J by 6 bases, leaving 12 bases between them. The CDR3 region has the DNA TGTGCCAGCAGCGTTTTTGCAGACCTCAATGAGCAGTTCTTC. Its protein is CASSVFADLNEQFF.

The J gene is TRBJ2-1, the V gene TRBV10-3, with 10 positions matching TRBD1. Germline V lookup: CDR1 ENHRY, CDR2 SYGVKD. Trimming at V came to 6 bases and at J to 6 bases, leaving 5 bases not matched to a gene. This CDR3 spans 14 amino acids. The CDR3 loop is CAIRGQGGSNEQFF. The CDR3 DNA is TGTGCCATCAGAGGACAGGGGGGGTCCAATGAGCAGTTCTTC.

This chain uses TRBV19 with TRBJ1-5; perhaps TRBD1 as D (6 bases). The CDR3 length is 14 residues. Trimming pared 3 bases from V and 6 bases from J, leaving 12 bases between. Per germline, CDR1 LNHDA and CDR2 SQIVND (reference sequence). The DNA of the CDR3 is TGTGCCAGTAGTATCCCGACAGGAATTCAGCCCCAGCATTTT. Amino acids: CASSIPTGIQPQHF.

The chain links TRBV28 to TRBJ1-5; 7 bases agree with TRBD1. Losses at the gene ends were 7 bases for V and 2 bases for J; bases not matched to a gene: 17. The CDR3 is made up of 18 amino acids. From germline, CDR1 is MDHEN and CDR2 SYDVKM. The CDR3 region has the DNA TGTGCCAGCAATAGTGGTGGGATGAGGGACAGACGCAATCAGCCCCAGCATTTT. Its translation is CASNSGGMRDRRNQPQHF. The whole variable domain, filled in from reference TRBV28 and TRBJ1-5, reads DVKVTQSSRYLVKRTGEKVFLECVQDMDHENMFWYRQDPGLGLRLIYFSYDVKMKEKGDIPEGYSVSREKKERFSLILESASTNQTSMYLCASNSGGMRDRRNQPQHFGDGTRLSIL.

This chain joins TRBV7-9 and TRBJ1-1; TRBD1 agrees at 7 bases. CDR1 is SEHNR, CDR2 FQNEAQ, per germline (reference sequence). The ends lost 2 bases at V and 5 bases at J; junction bases unmatched: 8. This CDR3 spans 15 amino acids. The CDR3 bases are TGTGCCAGCAGCTTATTACAGGGGAAAAAAACTGAAGCTTTCTTT. This sequence encodes CASSLLQGKKTEAFF.

The V call is TRBV7-3, the J call TRBJ2-3; the match to TRBD1 covers 7 bases. This CDR3 has 17 amino acids. V lost 4 bases, J lost 2 bases, and 12 bases stayed unmatched. CDR1 is SGHTA and CDR2 is FQGTGA in the germline V gene. The CDR3 DNA is TGTGCCAGCAGCTCGACGTTCACCGGGACAGACACAGATACGCAGTATTTT. Translation gives CASSSTFTGTDTDTQYF.

As to this clone: This sample includes further DNA sequences coding for the same CDR3. The V and J genes are TRBV4-3 and TRBJ1-4; 10 nucleotides align to TRBD1. The CDR3 contains 16 residues. Germline V gene lookup returns CDR1 LGHNA and CDR2 YSLEER. V lost 3 bases to trimming and J lost 5 bases; unmatched junction nucleotides: 6. CDR3 sequence (DNA): TGCGCCAGCAGCCAGGAAGGGGGACAGGGGAATGAAAAACTGTTTTTT. Protein: CASSQEGGQGNEKLFF.

The rearrangement joins TRBV29-1 to TRBJ2-7; TRBD2 is a possible D gene (6 bases). Looked up from germline, CDR1 is SQVTM and CDR2 is ANQGSEA. This CDR3 has 12 amino acids. Trimming shortened V by 7 bases and J by 1 base, and 11 bases separated the two germline ends. CDR3 DNA: TGCAGCGCCGTCGGGGGATCCTACGAGCAGTACTTC. Protein sequence: CSAVGGSYEQYF.

The V gene is TRBV6-5, the J gene TRBJ1-2; D might be TRBD1 (5 bases). The CDR3 extends over 14 amino acids. Germline values: CDR1 MNHEY, CDR2 SVGAGI. With 2 bases removed from V and 4 bases from J, the gap between germline ends came to 11 bases. CDR3 sequence: CASSYGQGLYGYTF. The CDR3 DNA follows: TGTGCCAGCAGTTACGGTCAGGGCCTCTATGGCTACACCTTC.

The chain combines TRBV7-9 with TRBJ1-3; perhaps TRBD1 as D (5 bases). Per germline, CDR1 SEHNR and CDR2 FQNEAQ (reference sequence). This CDR3 spans 16 amino acids. Trimming removed 1 base at V and 2 bases at J, with 12 bases between. Here the CDR3 reads CASSLGGGVTGNTIYF. The CDR3 nucleotides are TGTGCCAGCAGCTTAGGTGGGGGAGTCACTGGAAACACCATATATTTT.